A selection of T cell receptor beta chains follows, all from one sample in a study of cytomegalovirus exposure and HLA in healthy donors. The method was immunoSEQ multiplex PCR; TCRdb's version includes in-frame clones alone and lacks a portion of them. The top ten hold roughly 2% of the sample, which has some 120,000 clones, approximately 15% seen once. Specimen: PBMCs. These receptors were taken from a woman younger than 35 in good health and CMV-seronegative. The CDR3 runs from the conserved cysteine through the conserved F or W. The D gene is left open where the match is weak. A clone size is listed for some rows: how often the clone was seen (once, few, many), or a class if it is expanded.

D gene: NA; V gene: TRBV5-1; J gene: TRBJ2-6; clone size: few; CDR3 DNA: TGCGCCAGCAGCTTGGACACCTTGTCGGGGGCCAACGTCCTGACTTTC; CDR3 protein: CASSLDTLSGANVLTF
D gene: NA; V gene: TRBV11-2; J gene: TRBJ1-5; clone size: NA; CDR3 DNA: TGTGCCAGCAGCCGCGATGGTAGCAATCAGCCCCAGCATTTT; CDR3 protein: CASSRDGSNQPQHF
D gene: NA; V gene: TRBV27; J gene: TRBJ2-1; clone size: NA; CDR3 DNA: TGTGCCAGCAGTAAACTCTACGGGAGTGATGAGCAGTTCTTC; CDR3 protein: CASSKLYGSDEQFF
D gene: NA; V gene: TRBV5-1; J gene: TRBJ2-3; clone size: few; CDR3 DNA: TGCGCCAGCAGCTTGCGGGAGCTCGGCACAGATACGCAGTATTTT; CDR3 protein: CASSLRELGTDTQYF
D gene: NA; V gene: TRBV7-9; J gene: TRBJ2-2; clone size: few; CDR3 DNA: TGTGCCAGCAGCGGAGCGGCGGGTGGCGGGGAGCTGTTTTTT; CDR3 protein: CASSGAAGGGELFF
D gene: TRBD2; V gene: TRBV19; J gene: TRBJ2-1; clone size: NA; CDR3 DNA: TGTGCCAGTAGTAAAACGTCTAGCGGAAGTTACAATGAGCAGTTCTTC; CDR3 protein: CASSKTSSGSYNEQFF
D gene: TRBD1; V gene: TRBV5-5; J gene: TRBJ2-7; clone size: NA; CDR3 DNA: TGTGCCAGCAGGCCGGGACAGGGGGCTTACGAGCAGTACTTC; CDR3 protein: CASRPGQGAYEQYF
D gene: TRBD1; V gene: TRBV2; J gene: TRBJ2-1; clone size: NA; CDR3 DNA: TGTGCCAGCAGTGAAGCTCGACCCGACAGGGTAGTAGGCAATGAGCAGTTCTTC; CDR3 protein: CASSEARPDRVVGNEQFF
D gene: NA; V gene: TRBV2; J gene: TRBJ1-4; clone size: NA; CDR3 DNA: TGTGCCAGCATCAAAAGCTGGACAGAAATAATCTACGGAAAACTGTTTTTT; CDR3 protein: CASIKSWTEIIYGKLFF
D gene: NA; V gene: TRBV6-5; J gene: TRBJ1-1; clone size: few; CDR3 DNA: TGTGCCAGCAGTTACGAGGGTGTGTACACTGAAGCTTTCTTT; CDR3 protein: CASSYEGVYTEAFF
D gene: TRBD2; V gene: TRBV28; J gene: TRBJ2-1; clone size: few; CDR3 DNA: TGTGCCAGCAGTTTATTAGCGGGAGAGCAGTTCTTC; CDR3 protein: CASSLLAGEQFF
D gene: TRBD1; V gene: TRBV5-6; J gene: TRBJ1-2; clone size: NA; CDR3 DNA: TGTGCCAGCAGGTCCTCCGGGACAGGGAGCGGCTACACCTTC; CDR3 protein: CASRSSGTGSGYTF
D gene: NA; V gene: TRBV7-8; J gene: TRBJ1-2; clone size: NA; CDR3 DNA: TGTGCCAGCAGCCCATTAGGCGCAGGTCGTGGCTACACCTTC; CDR3 protein: CASSPLGAGRGYTF
D gene: TRBD1; V gene: TRBV4-2; J gene: TRBJ1-2; clone size: few; CDR3 DNA: TGTGCCAGCAGCCTGATAAGGGACAGGGGAAAGCATGGCTACACCTTC; CDR3 protein: CASSLIRDRGKHGYTF
D gene: NA; V gene: TRBV6-1; J gene: TRBJ1-1; clone size: NA; CDR3 DNA: TGTGCCAGCAGTGACTCGGCCAGGCTGCAAACTGAAGCTTTCTTT; CDR3 protein: CASSDSARLQTEAFF
D gene: TRBD1; V gene: TRBV19; J gene: TRBJ1-1; clone size: NA; CDR3 DNA: TGTGCCAGCCTCCCGGGACAGGGACCGAGCACTGAAGCTTTCTTT; CDR3 protein: CASLPGQGPSTEAFF
D gene: TRBD2; V gene: TRBV4-2; J gene: TRBJ2-7; clone size: few; CDR3 DNA: TGTGCCAGCAGCCAAGATAGCGGGAGCTCCTACGAGCAGTACTTC; CDR3 protein: CASSQDSGSSYEQYF
D gene: NA; V gene: TRBV9; J gene: TRBJ2-3; clone size: NA; CDR3 DNA: TGTGCCAGCAGCGTAGGCGGATCTAGCACAGATACGCAGTATTTT; CDR3 protein: CASSVGGSSTDTQYF
D gene: NA; V gene: TRBV5-4; J gene: TRBJ1-1; clone size: few; CDR3 DNA: TGTGCCAGCAGGGTAGACCAGGGGACTGAAGCTTTCTTT; CDR3 protein: CASRVDQGTEAFF
D gene: NA; V gene: TRBV4-3; J gene: TRBJ1-4; clone size: NA; CDR3 DNA: TGCGCCAGCAGCCAAGACACGACGGAGAGGAGCGAAAAACTGTTTTTT; CDR3 protein: CASSQDTTERSEKLFF
D gene: TRBD1; V gene: TRBV7-9; J gene: TRBJ2-7; clone size: NA; CDR3 DNA: TGTGCCAGCAGTTTTCCCGGGACAGGGGCCGGGAACGAGCAGTACTTC; CDR3 protein: CASSFPGTGAGNEQYF
D gene: NA; V gene: TRBV7-7; J gene: TRBJ2-3; clone size: NA; CDR3 DNA: TGTGCCAGCAGCTTAGACACCACAGATACGCAGTATTTT; CDR3 protein: CASSLDTTDTQYF
D gene: NA; V gene: TRBV27; J gene: TRBJ1-2; clone size: NA; CDR3 DNA: TGTGCCAGCAGTTTATCGAGCGGAACCTATGGCTACACCTTC; CDR3 protein: CASSLSSGTYGYTF
D gene: NA; V gene: TRBV6-1; J gene: TRBJ1-6; clone size: NA; CDR3 DNA: TGTGCCAGCGGACGGGGAGTCTATAATTCACCCCTCCACTTT; CDR3 protein: CASGRGVYNSPLHF
D gene: TRBD1; V gene: TRBV6-5; J gene: TRBJ1-5; clone size: NA; CDR3 DNA: TGTGCCAGCAGGCGGGACAGGGGTCAGCCCCAGCATTTT; CDR3 protein: CASRRDRGQPQHF
D gene: TRBD2; V gene: TRBV5-4; J gene: TRBJ2-7; clone size: NA; CDR3 DNA: TGTGCCAGCAGCTCCATTCGGGAGGGCGTCTACGAGCAGTACTTC; CDR3 protein: CASSSIREGVYEQYF
D gene: NA; V gene: TRBV7-9; J gene: TRBJ2-3; clone size: once; CDR3 DNA: TGTGCCAGCAGCTTATCAGGGAGCACAGATACGCAGTATTTT; CDR3 protein: CASSLSGSTDTQYF
D gene: TRBD2; V gene: TRBV5-1; J gene: TRBJ2-3; clone size: few; CDR3 DNA: TGCGCCAGCAGCTTTCAGCGGGGGGCAGATACGCAGTATTTT; CDR3 protein: CASSFQRGADTQYF
D gene: TRBD1; V gene: TRBV7-3; J gene: TRBJ2-6; clone size: NA; CDR3 DNA: TGTGCCAGCAGCCCTCAAATGATGACAGGGTTTGGCGTCCTGACTTTC; CDR3 protein: CASSPQMMTGFGVLTF
D gene: NA; V gene: TRBV4-2; J gene: TRBJ1-5; clone size: NA; CDR3 DNA: TGTGCCAGCAGCCACCCCGGGCCTGGAGGACAGCCCCAGCATTTT; CDR3 protein: CASSHPGPGGQPQHF
D gene: NA; V gene: TRBV7-6; J gene: TRBJ2-7; clone size: once; CDR3 DNA: TGTGCCAGCAGCTCGGGACAATACTACGAGCAGTACTTC; CDR3 protein: CASSSGQYYEQYF